This paragraph reports one T cell receptor (beta chain). Its antigen is unknown. This CDR3 has 17 residues. The germline CDR1 and CDR2 sequences are SEHNR and FQNEAQ (reference sequence). The junction had 17 bases not matched to a gene; V was cut back by 4 bases and J by 6 bases. The data are from a study of identifying expanded T cells in peripheral blood. Here immunoSEQ multiplex PCR was the method, and the copy in TCRdb shows in-frame clones only, minus some. This sample carries 45,000 to 75,000 clones, about four fifths of them seen once, and the ten largest clones take 17%. Study-wide points: Variance in clone template counts between approximately two-week samples significantly increased with total template count across all healthy donors. Technical replicates showed roughly 1.2 changed clones; around 2 weeks roughly 16; four weeks 19.

During the collection period, no donor immune events like infections were recorded. Material for sequencing was blood. This sequence joins TRBV7-9 and TRBJ2-7; 8 bases are a match to TRBD1. The source is a person aged 18 to 70 in good health. The chain's CDR3 is CASSSRGLDRAPFEQYF. CDR3 in DNA: TGTGCCAGCAGCTCTAGGGGGTTGGACAGGGCACCTTTCGAGCAGTACTTC.